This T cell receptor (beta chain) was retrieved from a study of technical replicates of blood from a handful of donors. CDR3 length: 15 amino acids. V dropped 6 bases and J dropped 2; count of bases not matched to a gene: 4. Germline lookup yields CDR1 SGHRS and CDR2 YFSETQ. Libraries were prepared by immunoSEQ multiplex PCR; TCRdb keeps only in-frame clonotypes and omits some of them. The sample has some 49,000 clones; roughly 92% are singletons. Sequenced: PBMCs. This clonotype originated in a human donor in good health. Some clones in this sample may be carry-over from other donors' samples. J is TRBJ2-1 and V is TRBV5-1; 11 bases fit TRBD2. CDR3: CASTPLAGAYNEQFF. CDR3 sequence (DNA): TGCGCCAGCACCCCACTAGCGGGGGCCTACAATGAGCAGTTCTTC.